Listed below are T cell receptor beta chains from one sample, sequenced in a study of vaccination and CD4 T cells after COVID-19. Their antigen targets remain unknown. TCRdb re-analysed the PCR reads in MiXCR, keeping a single row per CDR3 protein. The sample consists of roughly 7,000 distinct CDR3 sequences, just under 75% of them appearing once. Sequencing was done on a sample of CD4+ T cells from blood, cultured in vitro. Receptors originate from a human donor who had recovered from COVID-19. Each CDR3 is given with its conserved first and last residue. A D gene is named only where the DNA matches it firmly. The size of a clone is reported for some rows only, either as once, few or many, or as a class for expanded clones.

CDR3 DNA: TGCAGTGCTAGCGGGCTAGCGGGAGTAGACGAGCAGTACTTC
CDR3 protein: CSASGLAGVDEQYF
clone size: -
J gene: TRBJ2-7
D gene: TRBD2
V gene: TRBV20-1

CDR3 DNA: TGCAGTGCTTTAAATAGCCCCCTAGCGGGGGTGGCAGATACGCAGTATTTT
CDR3 protein: CSALNSPLAGVADTQYF
clone size: few
J gene: TRBJ2-3
D gene: TRBD2
V gene: TRBV20-1

CDR3 DNA: TGCGCCAGCAGAATGGATTACATCCGGTCTTACGAGCAGTACTTC
CDR3 protein: CASRMDYIRSYEQYF
clone size: once
J gene: TRBJ2-7
D gene: -
V gene: TRBV5-1

CDR3 DNA: TGTGCCAGTAGTATTAGGGGGGGGACCCAAGAGACCCAGTACTTC
CDR3 protein: CASSIRGGTQETQYF
clone size: -
J gene: TRBJ2-5
D gene: -
V gene: TRBV19

CDR3 DNA: TGTGCCAGCAGTGGGACAGGGTACACTGAAGCTTTCTTT
CDR3 protein: CASSGTGYTEAFF
clone size: few
J gene: TRBJ1-1
D gene: TRBD1
V gene: TRBV2

CDR3 DNA: TGTGCCAGCAGTTTATTTGGGGGGGATTTGAACACTGAAGCTTTCTTT
CDR3 protein: CASSLFGGDLNTEAFF
clone size: -
J gene: TRBJ1-1
D gene: -
V gene: TRBV27

CDR3 DNA: TGTGCCAGCAGCTTAATGGCCAACACTGAAGCTTTCTTT
CDR3 protein: CASSLMANTEAFF
clone size: once
J gene: TRBJ1-1
D gene: -
V gene: TRBV7-3

CDR3 DNA: TGCAGTGCTAGACCATGGAACACTGAAGCTTTCTTT
CDR3 protein: CSARPWNTEAFF
clone size: -
J gene: TRBJ1-1
D gene: -
V gene: TRBV20-1

CDR3 DNA: TGTGCCAGCAGCCCCGCCGGGGGGTTCTACAATGAGCAGTTCTTC
CDR3 protein: CASSPAGGFYNEQFF
clone size: -
J gene: TRBJ2-1
D gene: TRBD2
V gene: TRBV7-9

CDR3 DNA: TGTGCCAGCAGCTTGGAAGCGGTCACAGATACGCAGTATTTT
CDR3 protein: CASSLEAVTDTQYF
clone size: -
J gene: TRBJ2-3
D gene: -
V gene: TRBV5-4

CDR3 DNA: TGTGCCAGTAGCCAACTACAGGGCGCCGGGAACACTGAAGCTTTCTTT
CDR3 protein: CASSQLQGAGNTEAFF
clone size: -
J gene: TRBJ1-1
D gene: -
V gene: TRBV19

CDR3 DNA: TGTGCCAGCAGCAGAACAGACAGCTCCTATAATTCACCCCTCCACTTT
CDR3 protein: CASSRTDSSYNSPLHF
clone size: -
J gene: TRBJ1-6
D gene: -
V gene: TRBV6-2/TRBV6-3

CDR3 DNA: TGTGCCAGCAGAGGGCAATACAATCAGCCCCAGCATTTT
CDR3 protein: CASRGQYNQPQHF
clone size: -
J gene: TRBJ1-5
D gene: -
V gene: TRBV2

CDR3 DNA: TGCAGTGCTCCCTTAGTGAAGGGGGGGACTGAAGCTTTCTTT
CDR3 protein: CSAPLVKGGTEAFF
clone size: -
J gene: TRBJ1-1
D gene: -
V gene: TRBV20-1

CDR3 DNA: TGCAGTGCTAGAGATAGCGGAGGGGATGGCTACACCTTC
CDR3 protein: CSARDSGGDGYTF
clone size: few
J gene: TRBJ1-2
D gene: -
V gene: TRBV20-1

CDR3 DNA: TGTGCCAGCAGCTTATCACGGACTAGCGGTTACAATGAGCAGTTCTTC
CDR3 protein: CASSLSRTSGYNEQFF
clone size: -
J gene: TRBJ2-1
D gene: TRBD2
V gene: TRBV7-9

CDR3 DNA: TGTGCCAGCAGGAGAAGACTAGCGGGTTCAGATACGCAGTATTTT
CDR3 protein: CASRRRLAGSDTQYF
clone size: -
J gene: TRBJ2-3
D gene: TRBD2
V gene: TRBV6-8

CDR3 DNA: TGTGCCAGCAGTTACTCCTGGACTACACAAGAGACCCAGTACTTC
CDR3 protein: CASSYSWTTQETQYF
clone size: -
J gene: TRBJ2-5
D gene: -
V gene: TRBV6-2/TRBV6-3

CDR3 DNA: TGTGCCAGTAGTATTCCCCCCCCCACACAGGGGGCGTTTCTATATGGCTACACCTTC
CDR3 protein: CASSIPPPTQGAFLYGYTF
clone size: -
J gene: TRBJ1-2
D gene: TRBD1
V gene: TRBV19

CDR3 DNA: TGTGCCCTACAGCGGGGGCGCTCCTACAATGAGCAGTTCTTC
CDR3 protein: CALQRGRSYNEQFF
clone size: -
J gene: TRBJ2-1
D gene: TRBD2
V gene: TRBV30

CDR3 DNA: TGTGCCACCAGTGATTTGCTATATGACAGAGGCCAAGAGACCCAGTACTTC
CDR3 protein: CATSDLLYDRGQETQYF
clone size: -
J gene: TRBJ2-5
D gene: -
V gene: TRBV24-1

CDR3 DNA: TGCAGTGCTAGAGGGATTTTACTAGCGGGAGCCGGTCTTGGGCCTTACAATGAGCAGTTCTTC
CDR3 protein: CSARGILLAGAGLGPYNEQFF
clone size: -
J gene: TRBJ2-1
D gene: TRBD2
V gene: TRBV20-1

CDR3 DNA: TGTGCCAGCAGCTTATGGCAGGCCAATAATTCACCCCTCCACTTT
CDR3 protein: CASSLWQANNSPLHF
clone size: -
J gene: TRBJ1-6
D gene: -
V gene: TRBV7-2

CDR3 DNA: TGTGCCAGCAGCTTATCGGGACAGGGGGGCTATGGCTACACCTTC
CDR3 protein: CASSLSGQGGYGYTF
clone size: few
J gene: TRBJ1-2
D gene: TRBD1
V gene: TRBV11-2

CDR3 DNA: TGCAGTGCTAGAGACCGAGGGGGCGCATCTGGAAACACCATATATTTT
CDR3 protein: CSARDRGGASGNTIYF
clone size: -
J gene: TRBJ1-3
D gene: TRBD1
V gene: TRBV20-1

CDR3 DNA: TGTGCCAGCAGTGGGACGAACACTGAAGCTTTCTTT
CDR3 protein: CASSGTNTEAFF
clone size: -
J gene: TRBJ1-1
D gene: -
V gene: TRBV28